The rows below give T cell receptor beta chains drawn from one sample of a study of neurological immune-mediated disorders. TCRdb reprocessed the 5' RACE reads with MiXCR, giving one entry per CDR3 protein. The sample shows 69,000 or so distinct CDR3 sequences, around 5% of them seen only once. Sequencing was carried out using PBMCs. These TCRs come from a woman between 65 and 79 years old with multiple sclerosis. CDR3s include the opening cysteine and the closing phenylalanine or tryptophan. The order of the fields is V gene, clone size, J gene, D gene, CDR3 protein, CDR3 DNA. The D gene is left open where the match is weak. Size is omitted from some rows. Given values are once, few, many or a class for expanded clones.

TRBV20-1	many	TRBJ1-1	TRBD1	CSALGQGNTEAFF	TGCAGTGCTCTGGGACAGGGGAACACTGAAGCTTTCTTT
TRBV7-3	few	TRBJ1-1	.	CASSLYGGPNTEAFF	TGTGCCAGCAGCTTATATGGGGGGCCAAACACTGAAGCTTTCTTT
TRBV7-2	few	TRBJ2-2	TRBD1	CASSRWDRAGTGELFF	TGTGCCAGCAGCCGTTGGGACAGGGCGGGGACCGGGGAGCTGTTTTTT
TRBV7-2	many	TRBJ2-7	.	CASSLFGVEQYF	TGTGCCAGCAGCTTATTTGGGGTCGAGCAGTACTTC
TRBV6-5	many	TRBJ1-1	.	CASSYSARWGTEAFF	TGTGCCAGCAGTTACTCGGCGAGATGGGGCACTGAAGCTTTCTTT
TRBV11-2	many	TRBJ2-3	TRBD2	CASSSNSGRLGLTQYF	TGTGCCAGCAGCTCAAACAGCGGGAGGCTCGGTCTCACGCAGTATTTT
TRBV12-3/TRBV12-4	many	TRBJ1-1	.	CASTETGVTEAFF	TGTGCCAGCACCGAGACAGGAGTCACTGAAGCTTTCTTT
TRBV20-1	many	TRBJ1-2	.	CSARSGNRGYTF	TGCAGTGCTAGATCAGGGAATCGCGGCTACACCTTC
TRBV29-1	many	TRBJ2-7	TRBD1	CSVESRQGYEQYF	TGCAGCGTTGAATCTCGACAGGGCTACGAGCAGTACTTC
TRBV5-1	many	TRBJ2-5	TRBD2	CASSLGLAALLGETQYF	TGCGCCAGCAGCTTGGGACTAGCGGCATTGTTAGGGGAGACCCAGTACTTC
TRBV29-1	medium-sized	TRBJ2-1	TRBD2	CSGTSGRYNEQFF	TGCAGCGGAACTAGCGGGAGGTACAATGAGCAGTTCTTC
TRBV28	many	TRBJ2-5	.	CASTMRRAGETQYF	TGTGCCAGCACCATGAGGAGGGCGGGGGAGACCCAGTACTTC
TRBV20-1	many	TRBJ1-5	TRBD1	CSATPAGTGGSGNQPQHF	TGCAGTGCTACCCCTGCCGGGACAGGGGGCTCGGGCAATCAGCCCCAGCATTTT
TRBV20-1	many	TRBJ2-2	.	CSARDISAGSNTGELFF	TGCAGTGCTAGAGATATCTCGGCAGGGTCGAACACCGGGGAGCTGTTTTTT
TRBV7-2	many	TRBJ2-7	TRBD2	CASSGALSGRSDEQYF	TGTGCCAGCAGCGGAGCCCTTAGCGGGAGGAGCGACGAGCAGTACTTC
TRBV7-9	.	TRBJ2-7	.	CASSLDGNSYEQYF	TGTGCCAGCAGCTTAGACGGCAACTCCTACGAGCAGTACTTC
TRBV3-1	.	TRBJ2-7	.	CASSQSTKATYEQYF	TGTGCCAGCAGCCAGTCAACTAAGGCTACCTACGAGCAGTACTTC
TRBV20-1	many	TRBJ2-3	.	CSAMDGTDTQYF	TGCAGTGCTATGGACGGGACAGATACGCAGTATTTT
TRBV6-5	many	TRBJ1-2	.	CASSYGRLDYGYTF	TGTGCCAGCAGTTACGGGCGGTTGGACTATGGCTACACCTTC
TRBV5-1	many	TRBJ1-1	.	CASSLGGVDTEAFF	TGCGCCAGCAGCTTGGGAGGTGTAGACACTGAAGCTTTCTTT
TRBV28	many	TRBJ1-1	.	CASSLSPPRNTEAFF	TGTGCCAGCAGTTTATCGCCCCCGAGGAACACTGAAGCTTTCTTT
TRBV6-6	many	TRBJ2-3	TRBD2	CAISPAGLGDTQYF	TGTGCCATTTCCCCAGCGGGACTGGGAGATACGCAGTATTTT
TRBV12-3/TRBV12-4	many	TRBJ2-7	.	CASASQGYEQYF	TGTGCCAGCGCCTCACAAGGCTACGAGCAGTACTTC
TRBV3-1	many	TRBJ2-7	.	CASSQPSYEQYF	TGTGCCAGCAGCCAACCCTCCTACGAGCAGTACTTC
TRBV29-1	many	TRBJ1-1	.	CSVGRVDTEAFF	TGCAGCGTGGGGCGGGTTGACACTGAAGCTTTCTTT
TRBV4-3	many	TRBJ1-1	.	CASSQDVGGGAVFEAFF	TGCGCCAGCAGCCAAGATGTCGGAGGGGGAGCGGTGTTTGAAGCTTTCTTT
TRBV5-4	many	TRBJ2-7	.	CASSLPGTYEQYF	TGTGCCAGCAGCTTGCCAGGGACCTACGAGCAGTACTTC
TRBV5-1	.	TRBJ2-7	TRBD2	CASSLPGLAREQYF	TGCGCCAGCAGCTTACCGGGACTAGCCCGCGAGCAGTACTTC
TRBV2	many	TRBJ2-3	.	CASSSLDTQYF	TGTGCCAGCAGCTCCTTAGATACGCAGTATTTT
TRBV12-3/TRBV12-4	many	TRBJ1-5	.	CASSRENRNQPQHF	TGTGCCAGCAGTCGGGAAAACAGGAATCAGCCCCAGCATTTT
TRBV4-2	many	TRBJ2-4	TRBD1	CASSRRQGLGGSPGDIQYF	TGTGCCAGCAGCCGTAGACAGGGGTTAGGGGGATCCCCTGGGGACATTCAGTACTTC
TRBV20-1	many	TRBJ1-5	TRBD1	CSAWTGGPDSNQPQHF	TGCAGTGCGTGGACAGGGGGGCCCGATAGCAATCAGCCCCAGCATTTT
TRBV7-2	many	TRBJ1-2	.	CASSLLGIDYGYTF	TGTGCCAGCAGCTTATTAGGGATTGACTATGGCTACACCTTC
TRBV3-1	many	TRBJ2-7	TRBD2	CASSQELAGLYEQYF	TGTGCCAGCAGCCAAGAACTAGCGGGCCTTTACGAGCAGTACTTC
TRBV9	.	TRBJ1-4	.	CASSRTAGSEKLFF	TGTGCCAGCAGCCGAACAGCGGGGAGTGAAAAACTGTTTTTT
TRBV4-1	few	TRBJ1-5	.	CASRPDLGVGSNQPQHF	TGCGCCAGCAGACCTGATTTGGGGGTCGGTAGCAATCAGCCCCAGCATTTT
TRBV12-3/TRBV12-4	many	TRBJ1-1	.	CASSPQGGMRTTEAFF	TGTGCCAGCAGTCCACAAGGGGGGATGAGGACCACTGAAGCTTTCTTT
TRBV7-2	few	TRBJ2-5	.	CASSLEADGETQYF	TGTGCCAGCAGTCTCGAGGCGGATGGGGAGACCCAGTACTTC
TRBV4-1	many	TRBJ2-7	TRBD1	CASSFRQGLEQYF	TGCGCCAGCAGCTTTCGACAGGGGCTCGAGCAGTACTTC
TRBV5-5	many	TRBJ1-1	.	CASSTRQGSTEAFF	TGTGCCAGCAGCACCCGCCAGGGGAGCACTGAAGCTTTCTTT
TRBV7-9	many	TRBJ2-5	TRBD1	CASKRERQGRKETQYF	TGTGCCAGCAAAAGGGAACGACAGGGGAGAAAAGAGACCCAGTACTTC
TRBV14	.	TRBJ1-5	TRBD1	CASSQTGVNQPQHF	TGTGCCAGCAGCCAAACAGGGGTGAATCAGCCCCAGCATTTT
TRBV5-1	many	TRBJ1-1	TRBD1	CASRAGQADTEAFF	TGCGCCAGCAGAGCGGGACAGGCTGACACTGAAGCTTTCTTT
TRBV19	few	TRBJ2-7	.	CASSITGTSYEQYF	TGTGCCAGTAGTATTACCGGGACGAGCTACGAGCAGTACTTC
TRBV7-2	many	TRBJ2-2	.	CASSLALLNLGELFF	TGTGCCAGCAGCTTAGCACTCCTGAATCTCGGGGAGCTGTTTTTT
TRBV5-1	.	TRBJ2-3	TRBD1	CASSPGTGGTDTQYF	TGCGCCAGCAGCCCCGGGACAGGGGGCACAGATACGCAGTATTTT
TRBV12-3/TRBV12-4	.	TRBJ2-5	.	CASSLDRDRGTQYF	TGTGCCAGCAGTTTAGATCGGGACCGCGGGACCCAGTACTTC
TRBV7-2	many	TRBJ2-7	.	CASSLVQAREQYF	TGTGCCAGCAGCTTAGTTCAGGCCCGTGAGCAGTACTTC
TRBV15	many	TRBJ2-1	.	CATSRVKESAYNEQFF	TGTGCCACCAGCAGAGTTAAGGAGAGCGCATACAATGAGCAGTTCTTC
TRBV12-5	many	TRBJ2-7	.	CASGLVKVADSYEQYF	TGTGCTAGTGGTTTGGTAAAGGTAGCGGACTCCTACGAGCAGTACTTC
TRBV20-1	many	TRBJ2-3	.	CSAIFGRGADTQYF	TGCAGTGCTATCTTTGGCAGGGGTGCAGATACGCAGTATTTT
TRBV9	many	TRBJ2-2	TRBD2	CASSRGLAGYTGELFF	TGTGCCAGCAGCCGGGGACTAGCGGGCTACACCGGGGAGCTGTTTTTT
TRBV12-3/TRBV12-4	many	TRBJ2-3	.	CASTTRAVTDTQYF	TGTGCCAGCACCACCCGGGCGGTCACAGATACGCAGTATTTT
TRBV20-1	many	TRBJ2-3	.	CSARVRLTDTQYF	TGCAGTGCTAGAGTCCGACTAACAGATACGCAGTATTTT
TRBV12-3/TRBV12-4	many	TRBJ2-1	.	CASTLGNNEQFF	TGTGCCAGCACCCTTGGAAACAATGAGCAGTTCTTC
TRBV3-1	.	TRBJ2-1	.	CASSPVAAPGNEQFF	TGTGCCAGCAGCCCCGTAGCGGCCCCAGGGAATGAGCAGTTCTTC
TRBV7-2	few	TRBJ2-6	.	CASSLDSTGANVLTF	TGTGCCAGCAGCTTGGACAGCACTGGGGCCAACGTCCTGACTTTC
TRBV5-1	medium-sized	TRBJ2-5	TRBD1	CASSGGQGRETQYF	TGCGCCAGCAGCGGGGGACAGGGCCGAGAGACCCAGTACTTC
TRBV3-1	many	TRBJ2-1	TRBD2	CASSHVNSGRQQFF	TGTGCCAGCAGCCATGTCAATAGCGGGAGGCAGCAGTTCTTC